A selection of T cell receptor beta chains follows, all from one sample in a study of cytomegalovirus exposure and HLA in healthy donors. Repertoires were generated with immunoSEQ multiplex PCR, while TCRdb's copy carries only in-frame clones and drops some. The sample holds about 140,000 clones, 70% to 80% seen once. The sample comprised PBMCs. The receptors come from a female donor in good health and CMV-seronegative. The CDR3 runs from the conserved cysteine through the conserved F or W. Each record gives: CDR3 length, V gene, clone size, D gene, J gene, CDR3 protein, CDR3 DNA. A D gene is named only where the DNA matches it firmly. Not every row has a clone size; where given, it reads once, few, many or a size class.

14,TRBV2,-,TRBD1,TRBJ2-2,CASGGTGVTGELFF,TGTGCCAGCGGAGGGACAGGGGTCACCGGGGAGCTGTTTTTT
12,TRBV29-1,-,-,TRBJ2-7,CSVELQAYEQYF,TGCAGCGTTGAATTACAGGCCTACGAGCAGTACTTC
15,TRBV27,-,-,TRBJ1-5,CASSLTDSSNQPQHF,TGTGCCAGCAGTTTAACCGACAGCAGCAATCAGCCCCAGCATTTT
14,TRBV5-1,-,-,TRBJ2-7,CASSSGDSTYEQYF,TGCGCCAGCAGCTCGGGAGACAGTACCTACGAGCAGTACTTC
14,TRBV12-5,few,TRBD1,TRBJ1-5,CASGLDRDHQPQHF,TGTGCTAGTGGTCTAGACAGGGATCATCAGCCCCAGCATTTT
11,TRBV7-9,-,TRBD2,TRBJ2-3,CASGSGDTQYF,TGTGCTAGCGGGAGCGGAGATACGCAGTATTTT
14,TRBV2,-,TRBD1,TRBJ1-1,CASSKGQGITEAFF,TGTGCCAGCAGCAAGGGACAGGGAATCACTGAAGCTTTCTTT
14,TRBV5-1,few,-,TRBJ1-1,CASSLILMNTEAFF,TGCGCCAGCAGCTTGATCTTAATGAACACTGAAGCTTTCTTT
17,TRBV5-1,-,-,TRBJ1-1,CASSLISGREMNTEAFF,TGCGCCAGCAGCTTGATCTCGGGGAGGGAAATGAACACTGAAGCTTTCTTT
13,TRBV6-5,few,-,TRBJ2-3,CASSSPQGDTQYF,TGTGCCAGCAGTTCCCCCCAGGGAGATACGCAGTATTTT